This T cell receptor beta chain was identified in a study of OX40 agonist ivuxolimab in advanced cancers. On the study more broadly: Intravenous ivuxolimab at 0.01 to 10 mg/kg was given to patients every 2 weeks.

Study results and limitations: In CD8+ T cells, expanded clones were on average more numerous than in CD4+. In the 0.1-3.0 mg/kg groups, partial responders showed among the lowest expansion.

The investigators sampled blood at baseline, at cycle 4 day 1, and at cycle 7 day 1. Concerning this clone itself: The target antigen is unknown.

Profiling relied on immunoSEQ multiplex PCR, and the TCRdb table lists in-frame clones only, not all of them. The table shows roughly 41,000 clones, with around four fifths occurring only once. Source: CD4+ or CD8+ T cells sorted from blood, taken in a trial of the OX40 agonist ivuxolimab. The sequence derives from an adult with an advanced solid tumor such as melanoma, head and neck, liver or kidney cancer.

CDR3 residues: CASSSLGTSGGAATQYF. CDR3 DNA sequence: TGTGCCAGCAGCTCGCTCGGGACTAGCGGGGGGGCCGCTACGCAGTATTTT. The chain joins TRBV7-3 to TRBJ2-3; the match to TRBD2 covers 16 bases. The germline CDR1 and CDR2 sequences are SGHTA and FQGTGA. This CDR3 spans 17 amino acids. Unmatched junction bases numbered 9, after V lost 4 bases and J lost 8 bases.